This TCR beta chain is from a study of OX40 agonist ivuxolimab in advanced cancers. In the study overall: In this cohort, patients received ivuxolimab, an agonistic anti-OX40 (CD134) antibody. The eligibility criteria allowed prior anti-PD-1, anti-PD-L1 or anti-CTLA-4 therapy, and under 50% had some.

Regarding the study as a whole: Among T cells, CD8+ cells averaged more expanded clones than CD4+ cells.

Profiling relied on immunoSEQ multiplex PCR, and the TCRdb table lists in-frame clones only, not all of them. The data hold tens of thousands of clones, with roughly 84% observed a single time. Comment on this clone: Its antigen remains unidentified.

Autoimmune disease history or systemic immunosuppression led to patients being barred. The source of this sequence is an adult with an advanced solid tumor such as melanoma, head and neck, liver or kidney cancer. This material consisted of CD4+ or CD8+ T cells sorted from blood, taken in a trial of the OX40 agonist ivuxolimab.

In nucleotides, the CDR3 is TGTGCCAGCAGCTTGGCACAGGGGAGGCTCTACGAGCAGTACTTC. It specifies CASSLAQGRLYEQYF. The rearrangement uses TRBV5-8 and TRBJ2-7, with a weak D call TRBD1 (7 bases). With 0 bases removed from V and 3 bases from J, the gap between germline ends came to 13 bases. CDR1 and CDR2 (germline): SGHTS, YDEGEE. The CDR3 is 15 residues long.